This entry lists 2 T cell receptor beta chains sequenced from one sample in a study of T cell clones after liver transplantation. Only in-frame clones appear in the TCRdb table, and some are missing; sequencing was by immunoSEQ multiplex PCR. The sample shows just under 60,000 clones, about two thirds of them seen only once. Sequencing was performed on CD4+ T cells from blood, taken at the roughly 15-month timepoint. The receptors derive from a human patient who received a liver transplant. T cells may partly derive from the graft donor.

A few counts support this clone. The genes are TRBV30 and TRBJ2-7; TRBD1 aligns across 9 bases. Germline CDR1 and CDR2: GTSNPN and SVGIG (reference sequence). J gave up 3 bases and V 2 bases, and 2 bases lay outside the gene matches. This CDR3 has 13 amino acids. For the CDR3, the DNA is TGTGCCTGGAGTACAGGGGGCGTCTACGAGCAGTACTTC. This codes for CAWSTGGVYEQYF. Filled out from reference TRBV30 and TRBJ2-7, the complete variable domain reads SQTIHQWPATLVQPVGSPLSLECTVEGTSNPNLYWYRQAAGRGLQLLFYSVGIGQISSEVPQNLSASRPQDRQFILSSKKLLLSDSGFYLCAWSTGGVYEQYFGPGTRLTVT.

As DNA, the CDR3 is TGTGCCAGCAGCGCCCGGGACTTCAAAGAGACCCAGTACTTC. Protein: CASSARDFKETQYF. The chain employs TRBV9 and TRBJ2-5; perhaps TRBD2 as D (6 bases). Germline V gene lookup returns CDR1 SGDLS and CDR2 YYNGEE. Trimming removed 3 bases at V and 3 bases at J, with 12 bases between. The CDR3 totals 14 residues.